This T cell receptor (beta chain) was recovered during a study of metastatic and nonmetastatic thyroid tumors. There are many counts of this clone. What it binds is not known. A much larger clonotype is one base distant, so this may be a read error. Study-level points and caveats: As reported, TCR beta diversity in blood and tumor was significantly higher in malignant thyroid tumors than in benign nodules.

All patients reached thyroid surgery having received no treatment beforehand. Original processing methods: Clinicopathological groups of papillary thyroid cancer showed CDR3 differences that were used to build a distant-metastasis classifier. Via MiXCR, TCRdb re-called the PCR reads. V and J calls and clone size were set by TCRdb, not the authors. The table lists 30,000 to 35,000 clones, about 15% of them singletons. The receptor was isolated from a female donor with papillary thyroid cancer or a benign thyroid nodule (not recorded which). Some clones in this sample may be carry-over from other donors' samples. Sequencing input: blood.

CDR3 residues: CVSRQGTGNTIYF. CDR3 nucleotide sequence: TGTGTCAGCAGACAGGGAACTGGAAACACCATATATTTT. The chain links TRBV7-9 to TRBJ1-3, with 7 nucleotides matching TRBD1. The CDR3 spans 13 residues. The V gene's germline CDR1 is SEHNR and CDR2 FQNEAQ (reference sequence).